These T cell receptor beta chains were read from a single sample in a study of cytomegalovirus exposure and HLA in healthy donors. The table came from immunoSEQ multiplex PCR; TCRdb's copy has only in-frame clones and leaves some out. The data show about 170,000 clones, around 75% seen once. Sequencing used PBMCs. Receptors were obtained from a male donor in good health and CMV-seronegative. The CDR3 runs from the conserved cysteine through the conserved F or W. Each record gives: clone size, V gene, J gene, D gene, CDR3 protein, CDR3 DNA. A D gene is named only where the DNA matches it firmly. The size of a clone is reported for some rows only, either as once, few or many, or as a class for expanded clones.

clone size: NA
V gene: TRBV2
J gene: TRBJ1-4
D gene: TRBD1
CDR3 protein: CASSETGLPNEKLFF
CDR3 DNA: TGTGCCAGCAGCGAGACAGGGTTGCCTAATGAAAAACTGTTTTTT

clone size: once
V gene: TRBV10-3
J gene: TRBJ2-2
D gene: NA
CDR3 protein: CAISESADTGELFF
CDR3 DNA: TGTGCCATCAGTGAGTCGGCGGACACCGGGGAGCTGTTTTTT

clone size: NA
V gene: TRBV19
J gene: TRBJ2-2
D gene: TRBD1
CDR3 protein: CASSIGTGGIGELFF
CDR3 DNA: TGTGCCAGTAGTATAGGGACAGGGGGCATCGGGGAGCTGTTTTTT

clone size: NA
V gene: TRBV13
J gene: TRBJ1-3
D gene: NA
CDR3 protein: CASSWAGAGTRNTIYF
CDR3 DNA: TGTGCCAGCAGCTGGGCTGGGGCAGGTACTCGAAACACCATATATTTT

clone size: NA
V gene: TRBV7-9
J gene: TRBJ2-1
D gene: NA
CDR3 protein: CASSLGQDNEQFF
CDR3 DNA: TGTGCCAGCAGCTTAGGGCAGGACAATGAGCAGTTCTTC

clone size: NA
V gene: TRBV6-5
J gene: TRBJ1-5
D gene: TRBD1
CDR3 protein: CASSLDRGGNQPQHF
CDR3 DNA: TGTGCCAGCAGCCTAGACAGGGGCGGCAATCAGCCCCAGCATTTT

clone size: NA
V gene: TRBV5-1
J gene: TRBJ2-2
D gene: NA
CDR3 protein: CASSFEGTTNTGELFF
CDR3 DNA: TGCGCCAGCAGCTTTGAGGGGACAACGAACACCGGGGAGCTGTTTTTT

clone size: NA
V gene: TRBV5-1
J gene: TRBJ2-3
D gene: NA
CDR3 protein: CASSQEIHPTDTQYF
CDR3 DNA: TGCGCCAGCAGCCAGGAAATTCACCCCACAGATACGCAGTATTTT

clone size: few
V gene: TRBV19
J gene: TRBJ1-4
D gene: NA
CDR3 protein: CASSSNEKLFF
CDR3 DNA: TGTGCCAGTAGCTCTAATGAAAAACTGTTTTTT

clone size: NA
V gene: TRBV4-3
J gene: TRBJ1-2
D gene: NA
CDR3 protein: CASSPWVPSYGYTF
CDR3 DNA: TGCGCCAGCAGTCCTTGGGTTCCTAGCTATGGCTACACCTTC

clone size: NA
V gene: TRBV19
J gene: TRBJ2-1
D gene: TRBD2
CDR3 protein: CASSIVPSGYFFDNEQFF
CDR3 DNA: TGTGCCAGTAGTATAGTCCCTAGCGGATACTTCTTTGACAATGAGCAGTTCTTC

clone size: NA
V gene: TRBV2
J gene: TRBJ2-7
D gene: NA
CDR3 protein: CASSEGQSYEQYF
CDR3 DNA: TGTGCCAGCAGTGAAGGACAGTCCTACGAGCAGTACTTC

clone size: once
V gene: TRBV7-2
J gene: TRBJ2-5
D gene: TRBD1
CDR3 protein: CASSLGSQGGTQYF
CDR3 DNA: TGTGCCAGCAGCTTGGGGTCACAGGGGGGGACCCAGTACTTC

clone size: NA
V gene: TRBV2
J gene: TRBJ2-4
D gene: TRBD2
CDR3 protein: CASSGLRGGFLAKNIQYF
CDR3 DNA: TGTGCCAGCAGTGGTTTGCGGGGGGGATTTCTAGCCAAAAACATTCAGTACTTC

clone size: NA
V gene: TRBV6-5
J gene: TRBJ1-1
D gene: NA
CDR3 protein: CASSSRARLGNTEAFF
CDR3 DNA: TGTGCCAGCAGTTCACGAGCAAGACTCGGGAACACTGAAGCTTTCTTT

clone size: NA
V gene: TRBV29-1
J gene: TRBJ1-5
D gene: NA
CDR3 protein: CSVAAEDSNQPQHF
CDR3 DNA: TGCAGCGTTGCAGCGGAAGATAGCAATCAGCCCCAGCATTTT

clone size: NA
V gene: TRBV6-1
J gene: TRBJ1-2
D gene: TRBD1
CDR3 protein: CASERDRPYGYTF
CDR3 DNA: TGTGCCAGCGAACGGGACAGGCCCTATGGCTACACCTTC

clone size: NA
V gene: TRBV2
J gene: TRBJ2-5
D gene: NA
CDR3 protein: CASSESVSRTQYF
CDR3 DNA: TGTGCCAGCAGTGAATCGGTCTCGAGGACCCAGTACTTC

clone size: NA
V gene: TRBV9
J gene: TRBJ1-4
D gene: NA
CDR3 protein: CASSVEVGGVGEKLFF
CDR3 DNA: TGTGCCAGCAGCGTAGAGGTTGGGGGCGTTGGTGAAAAACTGTTTTTT

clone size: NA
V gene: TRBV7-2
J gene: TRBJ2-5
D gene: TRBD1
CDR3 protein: CASSPDRVGETQYF
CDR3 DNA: TGTGCCAGCAGCCCTGACAGGGTGGGAGAGACCCAGTACTTC

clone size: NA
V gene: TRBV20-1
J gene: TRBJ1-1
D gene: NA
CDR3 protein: CSARDRDEAFF
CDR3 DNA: TGCAGTGCTAGAGATCGAGATGAAGCTTTCTTT

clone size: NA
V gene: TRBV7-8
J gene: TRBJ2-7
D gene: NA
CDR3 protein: CASSLIRGRGSYEQYF
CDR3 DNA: TGTGCCAGCAGCTTAATTCGGGGCAGGGGCTCCTACGAGCAGTACTTC

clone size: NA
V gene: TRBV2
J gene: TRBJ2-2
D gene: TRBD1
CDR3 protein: CASSEQGAGNTGELFF
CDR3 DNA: TGTGCCAGCAGTGAACAGGGGGCGGGAAACACCGGGGAGCTGTTTTTT

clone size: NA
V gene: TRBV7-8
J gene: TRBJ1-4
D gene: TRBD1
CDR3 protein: CASSTQGAANEKLFF
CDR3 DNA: TGTGCCAGCAGCACCCAGGGGGCGGCTAATGAAAAACTGTTTTTT

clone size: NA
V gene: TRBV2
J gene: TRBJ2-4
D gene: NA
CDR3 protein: CASSEAGSGRAAKNSQYF
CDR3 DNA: TGTGCCAGCAGTGAAGCGGGATCGGGCAGGGCAGCTAAAAACAGTCAGTACTTC

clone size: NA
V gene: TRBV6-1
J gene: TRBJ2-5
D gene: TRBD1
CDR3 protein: CASSARRTGIETQYF
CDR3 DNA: TGTGCCAGCAGTGCCAGGCGGACAGGGATCGAGACCCAGTACTTC

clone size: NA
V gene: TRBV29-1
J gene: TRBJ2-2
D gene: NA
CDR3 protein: CSVGPDYGELFF
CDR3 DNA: TGCAGCGTTGGACCCGACTACGGGGAGCTGTTTTTT

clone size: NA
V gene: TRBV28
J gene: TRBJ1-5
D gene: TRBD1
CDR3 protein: CASSYPGTGLNQPQHF
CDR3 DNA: TGTGCCAGCAGTTACCCCGGGACAGGGCTAAATCAGCCCCAGCATTTT

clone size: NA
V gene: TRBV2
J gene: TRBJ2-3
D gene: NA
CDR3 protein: CASSPPVGTDTQYF
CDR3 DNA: TGTGCCAGCAGCCCCCCGGTAGGCACAGATACGCAGTATTTT

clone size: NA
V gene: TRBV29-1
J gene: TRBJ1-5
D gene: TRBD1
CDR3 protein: CSGGDSYQPQHF
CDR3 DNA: TGCAGCGGCGGGGACAGCTATCAGCCCCAGCATTTT

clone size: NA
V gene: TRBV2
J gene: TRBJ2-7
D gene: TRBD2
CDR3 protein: CASSDGTSGGYEQYF
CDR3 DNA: TGTGCCAGCAGTGATGGGACTAGCGGGGGCTACGAGCAGTACTTC

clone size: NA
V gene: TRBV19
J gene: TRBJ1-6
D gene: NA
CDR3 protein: CASSSQRNSPLHF
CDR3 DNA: TGTGCCAGTAGTAGTCAGAGGAATTCACCCCTCCACTTT

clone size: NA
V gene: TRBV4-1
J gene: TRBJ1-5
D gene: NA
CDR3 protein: CASSQDPRVQPQHF
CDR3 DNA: TGCGCCAGCAGCCAAGATCCGAGGGTGCAGCCCCAGCATTTT

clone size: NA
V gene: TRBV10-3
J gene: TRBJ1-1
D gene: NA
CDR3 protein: CAIRITVNTEAFF
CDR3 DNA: TGTGCCATCAGAATAACAGTGAACACTGAAGCTTTCTTT

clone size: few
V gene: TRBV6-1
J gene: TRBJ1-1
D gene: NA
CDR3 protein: CASSEAGGLEAFF
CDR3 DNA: TGTGCCAGCAGTGAAGCGGGAGGCTTAGAAGCTTTCTTT

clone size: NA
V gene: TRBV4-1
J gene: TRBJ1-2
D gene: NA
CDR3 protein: CASSLPTRSNYGYTF
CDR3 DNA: TGCGCCAGCAGCCTACCGACAAGGTCTAACTATGGCTACACCTTC

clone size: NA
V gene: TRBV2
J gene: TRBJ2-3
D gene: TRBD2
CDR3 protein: CASTYGAGGHGDTQYF
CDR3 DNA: TGTGCCAGCACTTACGGGGCGGGGGGGCATGGAGATACGCAGTATTTT

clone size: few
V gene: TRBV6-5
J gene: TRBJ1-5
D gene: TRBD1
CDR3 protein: CASRAQGESGQPQHF
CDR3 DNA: TGTGCCAGCAGGGCCCAGGGGGAAAGTGGTCAGCCCCAGCATTTT

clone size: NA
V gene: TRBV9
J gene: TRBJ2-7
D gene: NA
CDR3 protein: CASSLTGLEDYEQYF
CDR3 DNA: TGTGCCAGCAGCCTCACAGGGTTGGAGGACTACGAGCAGTACTTC

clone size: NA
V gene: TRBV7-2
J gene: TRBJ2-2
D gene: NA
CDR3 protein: CASRAGTPNTGELFF
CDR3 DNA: TGTGCCAGCAGGGCCGGGACACCGAACACCGGGGAGCTGTTTTTT

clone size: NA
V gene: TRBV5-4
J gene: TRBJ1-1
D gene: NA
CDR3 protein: CASSLPRGAITEAFF
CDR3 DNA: TGTGCCAGCAGCTTGCCTCGGGGGGCCATCACTGAAGCTTTCTTT

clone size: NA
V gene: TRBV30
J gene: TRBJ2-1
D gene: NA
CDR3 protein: CAWTRGLVPNEQFF
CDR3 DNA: TGTGCCTGGACTCGGGGACTTGTACCCAATGAGCAGTTCTTC

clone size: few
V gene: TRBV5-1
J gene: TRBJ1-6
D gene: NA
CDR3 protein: CASSLDDSYNSPLHF
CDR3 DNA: TGCGCCAGCAGCTTGGATGACAGCTATAATTCACCCCTCCACTTT

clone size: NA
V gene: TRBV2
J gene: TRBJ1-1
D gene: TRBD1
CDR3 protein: CASMQGALNTEAFF
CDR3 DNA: TGTGCCAGCATGCAGGGGGCCCTGAACACTGAAGCTTTCTTT

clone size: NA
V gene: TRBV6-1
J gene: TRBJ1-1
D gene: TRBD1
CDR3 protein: CASSEPGQALTEAFF
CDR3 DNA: TGTGCCAGCAGTGAACCGGGACAGGCATTGACTGAAGCTTTCTTT

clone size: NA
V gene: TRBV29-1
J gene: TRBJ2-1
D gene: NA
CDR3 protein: CSTRTAEPTWDEQFF
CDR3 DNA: TGCAGCACTCGGACAGCCGAGCCGACCTGGGATGAGCAGTTCTTC

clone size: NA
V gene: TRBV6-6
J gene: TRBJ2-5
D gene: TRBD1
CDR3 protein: CASSRQGVWETQYF
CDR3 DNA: TGTGCCAGCAGCCGACAGGGGGTTTGGGAGACCCAGTACTTC

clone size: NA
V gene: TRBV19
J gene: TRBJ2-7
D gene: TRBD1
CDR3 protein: CASTPGGRYYEQYF
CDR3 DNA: TGTGCCAGTACCCCAGGGGGCAGGTACTACGAGCAGTACTTC

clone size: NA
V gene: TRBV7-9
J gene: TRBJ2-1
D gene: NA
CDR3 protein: CASSRVNEQFF
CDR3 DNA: TGTGCCAGCAGCCGAGTAAATGAGCAGTTCTTC

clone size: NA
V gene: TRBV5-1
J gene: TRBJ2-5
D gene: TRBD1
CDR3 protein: CASSSYRGAQETQYF
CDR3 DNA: TGCGCCAGCAGCTCCTACAGGGGGGCTCAAGAGACCCAGTACTTC

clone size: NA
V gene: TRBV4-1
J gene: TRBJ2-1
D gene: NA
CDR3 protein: CASSHSPYRADEQFF
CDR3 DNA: TGCGCCAGCAGCCATTCCCCCTACCGTGCGGATGAGCAGTTCTTC

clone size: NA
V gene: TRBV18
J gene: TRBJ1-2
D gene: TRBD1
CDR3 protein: CASSPSYTGESNYGYTF
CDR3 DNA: TGTGCCAGCTCACCCTCCTACACAGGGGAGTCTAACTATGGCTACACCTTC

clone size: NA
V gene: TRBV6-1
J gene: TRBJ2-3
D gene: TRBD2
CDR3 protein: CASSATSGGTYRTDTQYF
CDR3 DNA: TGTGCCAGCAGTGCGACTAGCGGGGGGACTTATCGCACAGATACGCAGTATTTT

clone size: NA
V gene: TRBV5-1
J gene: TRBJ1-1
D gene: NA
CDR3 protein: CASSTNSGQLNTEAFF
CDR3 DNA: TGCGCCAGCAGCACAAATTCCGGACAGTTGAACACTGAAGCTTTCTTT

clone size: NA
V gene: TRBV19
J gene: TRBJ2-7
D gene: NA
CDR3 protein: CASSRVVGETYEQYF
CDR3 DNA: TGTGCCAGTAGTAGGGTGGTTGGGGAGACCTACGAGCAGTACTTC

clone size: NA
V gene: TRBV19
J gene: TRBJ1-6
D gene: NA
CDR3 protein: CASSISGVLDSPLHF
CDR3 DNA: TGTGCCAGTAGTATCTCAGGGGTTCTGGATTCACCCCTCCACTTT

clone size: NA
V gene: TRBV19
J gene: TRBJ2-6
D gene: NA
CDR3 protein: CASRTGSSGANVLTF
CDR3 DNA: TGTGCCAGTAGGACCGGGAGCTCTGGGGCCAACGTCCTGACTTTC

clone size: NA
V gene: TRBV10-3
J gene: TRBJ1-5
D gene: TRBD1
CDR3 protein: CATTGDKGQPQHF
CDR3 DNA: TGTGCCACCACAGGGGACAAGGGTCAGCCCCAGCATTTT